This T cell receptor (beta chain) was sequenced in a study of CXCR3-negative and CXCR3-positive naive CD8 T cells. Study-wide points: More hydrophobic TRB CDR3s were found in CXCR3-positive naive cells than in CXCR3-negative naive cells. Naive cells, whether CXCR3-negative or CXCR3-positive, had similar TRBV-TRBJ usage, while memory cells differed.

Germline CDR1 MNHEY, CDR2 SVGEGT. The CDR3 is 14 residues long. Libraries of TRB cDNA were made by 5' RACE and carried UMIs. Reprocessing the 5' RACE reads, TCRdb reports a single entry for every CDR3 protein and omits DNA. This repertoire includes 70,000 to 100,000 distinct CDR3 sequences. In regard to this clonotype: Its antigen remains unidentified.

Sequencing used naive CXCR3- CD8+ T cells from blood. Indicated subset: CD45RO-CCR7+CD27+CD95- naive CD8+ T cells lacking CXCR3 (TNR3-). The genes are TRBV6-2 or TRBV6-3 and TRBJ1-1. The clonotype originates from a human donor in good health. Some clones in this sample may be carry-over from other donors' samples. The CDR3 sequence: CASGPTRSSTEAFF.